This TCR beta chain was identified during a study of blood T cell repertoires in COVID-19. About the research overall: From T cells, B-cell-depleted T cells, or PBMCs came the material, which was cDNA or gDNA.

Germline V CDR1 and CDR2: SGHTA, FQGNSA. The trim removed 5 bases at V and 6 bases at J, leaving 17 bases unmatched. This CDR3 comprises 17 residues. Sequencing was performed with immunoSEQ multiplex PCR; in TCRdb, only in-frame clones are kept and a portion is missing. The sample holds about 380,000 clones, 70% to 90% seen once. The count of this clone is one. This TCR came from a young man who had recovered from COVID-19. The sequenced sample was PBMCs or T cells enriched from blood (not recorded which). This sequence joins TRBV7-2 and TRBJ2-3; TRBD1 agrees at 7 bases. In DNA form, the CDR3 reads TGTGCCAGCAGCCCAGGGCAGGGGGTCTGGGGGTCTGATACGCAGTATTTT. As protein: CASSPGQGVWGSDTQYF.